This T cell receptor (beta chain) was identified during a study of cytomegalovirus exposure and HLA in healthy donors. PCR employed 60 Vbeta and 13 Jbeta primers. Sequencing was performed with immunoSEQ multiplex PCR; in TCRdb, only in-frame clones are kept and a portion is missing. The sample lists around 120,000 clones, 70% to 80% occurring once. This CDR3 is 15 amino acids long. Germline-derived CDR1 and CDR2 are WNHNN and SYGVQD (reference sequence). Trimming removed 0 bases from V and 8 bases from J; junction bases left unmatched: 6. The TCR was taken from a young man in good health and CMV-seronegative. The sequencing input was PBMCs. The chain uses TRBV10-1 and TRBJ1-4; 7 nucleotides align to TRBD1. The CDR3, as DNA: TGCGCCAGCAGTGAGTCCGACAGGGTACGGGAAAAACTGTTTTTT. Its translation is CASSESDRVREKLFF.